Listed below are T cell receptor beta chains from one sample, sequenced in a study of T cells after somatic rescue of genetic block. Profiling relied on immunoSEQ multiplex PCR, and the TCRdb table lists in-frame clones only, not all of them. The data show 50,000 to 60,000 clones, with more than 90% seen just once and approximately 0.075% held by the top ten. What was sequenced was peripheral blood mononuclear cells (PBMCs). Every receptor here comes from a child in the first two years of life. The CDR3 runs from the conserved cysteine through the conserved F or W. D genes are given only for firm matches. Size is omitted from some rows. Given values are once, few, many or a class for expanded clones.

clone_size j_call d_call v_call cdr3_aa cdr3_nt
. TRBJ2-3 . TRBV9 CASRLTSTDTQYF TGTGCCAGCAGACTAACTAGCACAGATACGCAGTATTTT
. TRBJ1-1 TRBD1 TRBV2 CASTRDSHEAFF TGTGCCAGCACCAGGGACAGTCATGAAGCTTTCTTT
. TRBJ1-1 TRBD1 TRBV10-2 CASNAGGYTEAFF TGCGCCAGCAACGCAGGGGGGTACACTGAAGCTTTCTTT
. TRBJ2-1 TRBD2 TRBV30 CAWTSAAGAYNEQFF TGTGCCTGGACCTCAGCGGCGGGGGCCTACAATGAGCAGTTCTTC
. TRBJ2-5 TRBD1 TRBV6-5 CASSLIGTGGQETQYF TGTGCCAGCAGTTTAATCGGGACAGGGGGCCAAGAGACCCAGTACTTC
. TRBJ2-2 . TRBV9 CASSLTLPGELFF TGTGCCAGCAGCCTTACCCTCCCCGGGGAGCTGTTTTTT
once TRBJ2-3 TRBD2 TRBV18 CASSPASGRATDTQYF TGTGCCAGCTCACCGGCTAGCGGGAGGGCCACAGATACGCAGTATTTT
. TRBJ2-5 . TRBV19 CASSMALGAQETQYF TGTGCCAGTAGTATGGCCCTGGGGGCTCAAGAGACCCAGTACTTC
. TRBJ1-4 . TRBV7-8 CASSLASQARLREKLFF TGTGCCAGCAGCTTAGCTTCCCAGGCCAGGCTAAGGGAAAAACTGTTTTTT
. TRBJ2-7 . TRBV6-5 CAEGGTYEQYF TGTGCTGAGGGGGGCACCTACGAGCAGTACTTC
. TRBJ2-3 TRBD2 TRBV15 CATSRASGSTDTQYF TGTGCCACCAGCAGAGCTAGCGGGAGCACAGATACGCAGTATTTT
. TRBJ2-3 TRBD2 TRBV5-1 CASSARLAGAPDTQYF TGCGCCAGCAGCGCAAGACTAGCGGGAGCCCCAGATACGCAGTATTTT
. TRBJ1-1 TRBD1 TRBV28 CASSLGGQGNTEAFF TGTGCCAGCAGTTTAGGAGGACAGGGGAACACTGAAGCTTTCTTT
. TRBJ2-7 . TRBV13 CASSLQGGNSYEQYF TGTGCCAGCAGCTTACAGGGAGGTAACTCCTACGAGCAGTACTTC